This record looks at one T cell receptor beta chain sequence and its context. Its antigen is as yet unknown. This sample was taken from a study of CD8 T cells in ankylosing spondylitis. Whole-study results and caveats: Made up of eight highly homologous variants, a TCR beta motif appeared characteristic of ankylosing spondylitis blood.

TCRdb reprocessed the 5' RACE reads with MiXCR, giving one entry per CDR3 protein. The sample has more than 650,000 distinct CDR3 sequences; approximately 12% are singletons. Germline V gives CDR1 MNHEY, CDR2 SVGEGT. Germline trimming cut 6 bases from V and 7 bases from J; bases unmatched to any gene: 11. The CDR3 has 14 residues. The gene calls are TRBV6-2 or TRBV6-3 and TRBJ1-1; 7 nucleotides align to TRBD1. Sequenced material: blood, either unsorted or a sorted T cell fraction (not recorded which). This receptor was taken from a male donor with ankylosing spondylitis. CDR3 nucleotides: TGTGCCAGCAGCCCTTTATACAGGGGCGTTGAAGCTTTCTTT. Translated: CASSPLYRGVEAFF.